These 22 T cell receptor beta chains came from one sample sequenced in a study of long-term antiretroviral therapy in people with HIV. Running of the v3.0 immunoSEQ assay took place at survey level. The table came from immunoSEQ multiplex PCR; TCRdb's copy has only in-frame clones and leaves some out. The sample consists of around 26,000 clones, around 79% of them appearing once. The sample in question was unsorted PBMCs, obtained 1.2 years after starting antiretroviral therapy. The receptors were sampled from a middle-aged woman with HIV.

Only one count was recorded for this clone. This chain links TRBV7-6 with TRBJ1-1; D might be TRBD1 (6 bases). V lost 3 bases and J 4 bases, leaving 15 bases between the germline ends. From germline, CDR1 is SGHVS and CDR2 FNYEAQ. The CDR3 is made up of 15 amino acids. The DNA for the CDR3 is TGTGCCAGCAGCTTGACAGGTGCCGGGGCCACTGAAGCTTTCTTT. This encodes CASSLTGAGATEAFF.

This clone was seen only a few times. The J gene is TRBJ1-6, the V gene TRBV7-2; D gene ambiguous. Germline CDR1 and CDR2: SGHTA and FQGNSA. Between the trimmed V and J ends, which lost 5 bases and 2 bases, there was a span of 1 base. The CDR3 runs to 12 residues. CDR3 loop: CASSPYNSPLHF. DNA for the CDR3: TGTGCCAGCAGCCCCTATAATTCACCCCTCCACTTT.

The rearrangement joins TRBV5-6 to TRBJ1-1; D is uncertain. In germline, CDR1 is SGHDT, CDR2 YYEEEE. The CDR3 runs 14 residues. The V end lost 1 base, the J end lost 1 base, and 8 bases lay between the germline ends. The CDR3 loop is CASSLPDWNTEAFF. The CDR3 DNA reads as TGTGCCAGCAGCTTGCCAGATTGGAACACTGAAGCTTTCTTT. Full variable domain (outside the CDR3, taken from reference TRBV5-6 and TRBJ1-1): DAGVTQSPTHLIKTRGQQVTLRCSPKSGHDTVSWYQQALGQGPQFIFQYYEEEERQRGNFPDRFSGHQFPNYSSELNVNALLLGDSALYLCASSLPDWNTEAFFGQGTRLTVV.

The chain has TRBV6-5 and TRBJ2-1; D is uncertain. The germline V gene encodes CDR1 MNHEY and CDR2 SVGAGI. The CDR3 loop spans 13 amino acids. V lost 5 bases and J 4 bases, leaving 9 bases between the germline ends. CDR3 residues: CASSNPPYNEQFF. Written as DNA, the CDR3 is TGTGCCAGCAGTAACCCACCTTACAATGAGCAGTTCTTC.

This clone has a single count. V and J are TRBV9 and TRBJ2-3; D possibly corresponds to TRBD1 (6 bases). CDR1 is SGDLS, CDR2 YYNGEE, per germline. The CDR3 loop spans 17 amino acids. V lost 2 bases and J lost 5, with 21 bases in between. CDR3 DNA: TGTGCCAGCAGCGTTCAGGGGCCACCCCTGCACGTAGATACGCAGTATTTT. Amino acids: CASSVQGPPLHVDTQYF.

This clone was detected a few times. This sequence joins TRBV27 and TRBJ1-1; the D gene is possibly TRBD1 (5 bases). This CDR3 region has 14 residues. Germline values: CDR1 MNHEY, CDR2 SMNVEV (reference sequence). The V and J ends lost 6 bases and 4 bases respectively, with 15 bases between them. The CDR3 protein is CASRNPGWRTEAFF. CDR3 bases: TGTGCCAGCAGAAACCCAGGGTGGCGCACTGAAGCTTTCTTT.

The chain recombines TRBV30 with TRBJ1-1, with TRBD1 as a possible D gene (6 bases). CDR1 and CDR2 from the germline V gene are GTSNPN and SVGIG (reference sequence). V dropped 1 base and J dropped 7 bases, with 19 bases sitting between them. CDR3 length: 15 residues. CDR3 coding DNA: TGTGCCTGGAGTGCCGAGGTTGGGGGCCCCTTTGAAGCTTTCTTT. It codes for CAWSAEVGGPFEAFF.

CDR3 DNA: TGTGCCACCAGCAGCGAGGGAGTTTACTATGGCTACACCTTC. Protein sequence: CATSSEGVYYGYTF. The chain carries TRBV15 and TRBJ1-2; D gene ambiguous. The germline gives CDR1 LNHNV, CDR2 YYDKDF (reference sequence). Trimming pared 3 bases from V and 3 bases from J, leaving 11 bases between. This CDR3 has 14 residues.

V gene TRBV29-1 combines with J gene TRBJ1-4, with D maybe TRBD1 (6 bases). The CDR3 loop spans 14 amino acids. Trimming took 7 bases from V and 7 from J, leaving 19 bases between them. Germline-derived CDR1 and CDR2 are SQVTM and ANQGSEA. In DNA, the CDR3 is TGCAGCGCCCGTGGGGGGGCTGGGAGTGAAAAACTGTTTTTT. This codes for CSARGGAGSEKLFF.

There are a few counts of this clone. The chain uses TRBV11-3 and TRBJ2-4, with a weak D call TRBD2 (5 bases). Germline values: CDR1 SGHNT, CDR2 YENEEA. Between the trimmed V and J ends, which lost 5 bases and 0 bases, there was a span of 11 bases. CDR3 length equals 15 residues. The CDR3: CASSIGVLAKNIQYF. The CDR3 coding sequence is TGTGCCAGCAGCATCGGGGTCCTAGCCAAAAACATTCAGTACTTC.

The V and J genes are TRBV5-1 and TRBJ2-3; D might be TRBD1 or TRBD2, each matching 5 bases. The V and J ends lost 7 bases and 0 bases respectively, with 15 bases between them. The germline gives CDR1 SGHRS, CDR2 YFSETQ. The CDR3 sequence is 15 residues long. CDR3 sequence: CASGRDGASTDTQYF. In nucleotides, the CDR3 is TGCGCCAGCGGACGGGACGGAGCTAGCACAGATACGCAGTATTTT.

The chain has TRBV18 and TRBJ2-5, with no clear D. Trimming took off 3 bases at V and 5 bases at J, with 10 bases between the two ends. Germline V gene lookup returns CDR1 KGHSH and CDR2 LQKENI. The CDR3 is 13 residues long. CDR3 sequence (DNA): TGTGCCAGCTCACCCACCCCGGGCGAGACCCAGTACTTC. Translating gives CASSPTPGETQYF. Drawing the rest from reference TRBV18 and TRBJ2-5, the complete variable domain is NAGVMQNPRHLVRRRGQEARLRCSPMKGHSHVYWYRQLPEEGLKFMVYLQKENIIDESGMPKERFSAEFPKEGPSILRIQQVVRGDSAAYFCASSPTPGETQYFGPGTRLLVL.

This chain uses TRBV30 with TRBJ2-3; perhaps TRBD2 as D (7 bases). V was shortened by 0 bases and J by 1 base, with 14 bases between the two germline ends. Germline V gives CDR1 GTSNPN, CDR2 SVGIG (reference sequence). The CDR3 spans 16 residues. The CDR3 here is CAWSVPRGGGTDTQYF. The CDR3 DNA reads TGTGCCTGGAGTGTACCTAGGGGGGGTGGCACAGATACGCAGTATTTT.

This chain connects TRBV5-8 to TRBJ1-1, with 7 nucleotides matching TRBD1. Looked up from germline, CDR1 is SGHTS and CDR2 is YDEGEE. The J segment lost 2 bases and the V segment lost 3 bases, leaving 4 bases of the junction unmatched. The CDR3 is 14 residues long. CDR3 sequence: CASSWDRSNTEAFF. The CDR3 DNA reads TGTGCCAGCAGCTGGGACAGAAGTAACACTGAAGCTTTCTTT.

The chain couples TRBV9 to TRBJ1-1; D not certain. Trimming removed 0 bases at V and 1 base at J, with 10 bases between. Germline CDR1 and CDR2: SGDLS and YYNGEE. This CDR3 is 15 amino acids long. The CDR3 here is CASSVVRSTNTEAFF. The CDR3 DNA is TGTGCCAGCAGCGTAGTTCGGAGCACGAACACTGAAGCTTTCTTT.

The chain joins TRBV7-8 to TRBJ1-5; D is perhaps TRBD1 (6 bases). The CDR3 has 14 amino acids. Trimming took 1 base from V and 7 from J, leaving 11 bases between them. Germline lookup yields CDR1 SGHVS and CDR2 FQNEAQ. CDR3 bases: TGTGCCAGCAGCTTAGTAGGGGGTACCCAGCCCCAGCATTTT. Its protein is CASSLVGGTQPQHF.

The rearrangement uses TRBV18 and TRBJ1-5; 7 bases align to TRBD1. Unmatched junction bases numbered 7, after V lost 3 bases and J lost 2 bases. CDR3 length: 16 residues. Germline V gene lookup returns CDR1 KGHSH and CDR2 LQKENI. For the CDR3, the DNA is TGTGCCAGCTCACCCCAGGGGGTCTGGGGCAATCAGCCCCAGCATTTT. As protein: CASSPQGVWGNQPQHF.

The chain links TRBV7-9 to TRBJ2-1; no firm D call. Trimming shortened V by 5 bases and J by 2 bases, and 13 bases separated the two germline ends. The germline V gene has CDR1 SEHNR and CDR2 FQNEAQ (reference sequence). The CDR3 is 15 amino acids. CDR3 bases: TGTGCCAGCAGCCCCACAGAGCAGCCCTACAATGAGCAGTTCTTC. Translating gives CASSPTEQPYNEQFF.

This CDR3 reads CASSLLQGDAGELFF. CDR3 nucleotides: TGCGCCAGCAGCTTGCTCCAGGGAGACGCCGGGGAGCTGTTTTTT. This rearrangement joins TRBV5-1 to TRBJ2-2; either TRBD1 or TRBD2 may fit D (5 bases each). Trimming took off 1 base at V and 6 bases at J, with 13 bases between the two ends. This CDR3 contains 15 residues. From germline, CDR1 is SGHRS and CDR2 YFSETQ.

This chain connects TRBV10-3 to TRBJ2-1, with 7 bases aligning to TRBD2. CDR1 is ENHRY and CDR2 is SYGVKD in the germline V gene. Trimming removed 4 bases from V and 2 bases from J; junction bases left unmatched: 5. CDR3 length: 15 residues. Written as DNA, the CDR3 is TGTGCCATCAGTGTTTGGGGGGGTGCCTACAATGAGCAGTTCTTC. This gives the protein CAISVWGGAYNEQFF.

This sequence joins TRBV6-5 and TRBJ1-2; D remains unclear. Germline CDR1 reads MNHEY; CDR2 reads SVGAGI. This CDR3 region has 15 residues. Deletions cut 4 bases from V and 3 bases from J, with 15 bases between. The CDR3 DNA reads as TGTGCCAGCAGTTCCTCCTCCAGGTCGGACTATGGCTACACCTTC. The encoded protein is CASSSSSRSDYGYTF.

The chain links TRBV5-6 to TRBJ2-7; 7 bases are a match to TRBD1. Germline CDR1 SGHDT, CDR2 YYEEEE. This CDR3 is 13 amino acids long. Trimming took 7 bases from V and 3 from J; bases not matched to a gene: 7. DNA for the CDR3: TGTGCCAGCGGTGGGACAGATTACTACGAGCAGTACTTC. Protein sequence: CASGGTDYYEQYF.